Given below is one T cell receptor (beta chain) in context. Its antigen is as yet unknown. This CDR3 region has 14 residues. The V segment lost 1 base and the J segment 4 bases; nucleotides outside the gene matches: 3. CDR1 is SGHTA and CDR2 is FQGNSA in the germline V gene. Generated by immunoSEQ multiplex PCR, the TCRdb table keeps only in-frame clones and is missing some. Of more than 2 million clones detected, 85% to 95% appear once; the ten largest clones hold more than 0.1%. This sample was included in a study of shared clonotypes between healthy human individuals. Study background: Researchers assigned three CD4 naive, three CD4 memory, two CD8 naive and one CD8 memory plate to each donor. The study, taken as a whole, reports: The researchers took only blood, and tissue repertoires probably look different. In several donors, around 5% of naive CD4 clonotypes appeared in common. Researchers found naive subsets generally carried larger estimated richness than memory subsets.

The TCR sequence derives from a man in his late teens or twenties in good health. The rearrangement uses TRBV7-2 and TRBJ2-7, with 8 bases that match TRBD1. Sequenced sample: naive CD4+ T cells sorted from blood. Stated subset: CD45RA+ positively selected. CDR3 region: CASSLGQGQYEQYF. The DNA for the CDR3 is TGTGCCAGCAGCTTAGGACAGGGGCAGTACGAGCAGTACTTC.